Following are 23 T cell receptor beta chains from one sample sequenced in a study of blood T cell repertoires in COVID-19. The repertoire was sequenced with immunoSEQ multiplex PCR; TCRdb's copy has only in-frame clones and lacks some. The table includes 200,000 or so clones, 85% to 90% detected once. Sequencing was performed on PBMCs or T cells enriched from blood (not recorded which). These receptors were collected from a woman aged 18-29 years in a cohort exposed to, infected with or recovered from COVID-19 (not recorded which).

The rearrangement links TRBV2 to TRBJ1-2; 10 positions match TRBD1. The CDR3 has 14 residues. Unmatched junction bases numbered 7, after V lost 8 bases and J lost 4 bases. The V gene's germline CDR1 is SNHLY and CDR2 FYNNEI. DNA of the CDR3: TGTGCCAGCCGACAGGGGGCTTTTATCTATGGCTACACCTTC. Protein sequence: CASRQGAFIYGYTF.

The gene calls are TRBV27 and TRBJ2-1, with a tentative D call TRBD2 (6 bases). The CDR3 length is 13 residues. V was cut by 5 bases and J by 6 bases, with 11 bases left in between. Germline values: CDR1 MNHEY, CDR2 SMNVEV (reference sequence). The CDR3 loop is CASSSGSVNEQFF. CDR3 coding DNA: TGTGCCAGCAGTAGCGGGTCGGTCAATGAGCAGTTCTTC.

The chain links TRBV5-4 to TRBJ2-1, with 9 bases that match TRBD1. Trimming at V came to 4 bases and at J to 8 bases, leaving 7 bases not matched to a gene. The length of the CDR3 is 14 residues. In germline, CDR1 is SGHNT, CDR2 YYREEE (reference sequence). Written as DNA, the CDR3 is TGTGCCAGCAGCCCTCCGGGACAGGGTTATGAGCAGTTCTTC. This gives the protein CASSPPGQGYEQFF.

V and J are TRBV18 and TRBJ2-1; 9 nucleotides match TRBD1. The length of the CDR3 is 16 residues. The ends lost 2 bases at V and 6 bases at J; junction bases unmatched: 8. Germline V gene sequence: CDR1 KGHSH, CDR2 LQKENI. The CDR3 loop is CASSPKLDRGLNEQFF. The CDR3 DNA sequence: TGTGCCAGCTCACCAAAATTGGACAGGGGCCTCAATGAGCAGTTCTTC.

The chain links TRBV5-6 to TRBJ1-2; D gene ambiguous. The CDR3 covers 13 residues. Germline V gene sequence: CDR1 SGHDT, CDR2 YYEEEE. Trimming took 4 bases from V and 7 from J, leaving 14 bases between them. This CDR3 is CASSPKVRGGYTF. Here the CDR3 DNA reads TGTGCCAGCAGCCCGAAAGTCCGAGGTGGCTACACCTTC.

This clone has more than one count but fewer than ten. J is TRBJ1-3 and V is TRBV5-6; possible D gene TRBD1, 5 bases. V was pared by 1 base and J by 6 bases, with 17 bases between. Germline V gene lookup returns CDR1 SGHDT and CDR2 YYEEEE. The CDR3 is made up of 16 amino acids. The CDR3, as DNA: TGTGCCAGCAGCTTGCTCGCGTCCAGGGCCGCAAACACCATATATTTT. Residues: CASSLLASRAANTIYF. Based on the CDR3 plus reference TRBV5-6 and TRBJ1-3, the full variable domain is DAGVTQSPTHLIKTRGQQVTLRCSPKSGHDTVSWYQQALGQGPQFIFQYYEEEERQRGNFPDRFSGHQFPNYSSELNVNALLLGDSALYLCASSLLASRAANTIYFGEGSWLTVV.

The V call is TRBV4-1, the J call TRBJ2-2; 7 nucleotides align to TRBD2. Trimming cost V 0 bases and J 5 bases; bases outside gene matches: 3. Germline values: CDR1 MGHRA, CDR2 YSYEKL. There are 15 residues in the CDR3. CDR3 protein: CASSQDASGTGELFF. The CDR3 DNA follows: TGCGCCAGCAGCCAAGATGCTAGCGGTACCGGGGAGCTGTTTTTT.

The V call is TRBV7-9, the J call TRBJ2-7; 8 bases line up with TRBD2. The CDR3 runs 15 residues. Germline CDR1 reads SEHNR; CDR2 reads FQNEAQ (reference sequence). V lost 1 base, J lost 2 bases, and 4 bases stayed unmatched. CDR3 loop: CASSLDGSGTYEQYF. For the CDR3, the DNA is TGTGCCAGCAGCTTAGATGGTAGCGGGACCTACGAGCAGTACTTC.

In regard to this clone: A junction boundary mismatches the germline segment, possibly from a read error. This chain links TRBV11-2 with TRBJ2-3, with 9 bases fitting TRBD2. The CDR3 has 18 amino acids. Germline CDR1 is SGHAT and CDR2 is FQNNGV. The CDR3 region has the DNA TGTGCCAGCAGCCTAGAGAGTGCGGGGCGGGGGGGCCGTGATACGCAGTATTTT. Protein: CASSLESAGRGGRDTQYF.

The chain carries TRBV24-1 and TRBJ2-2; 9 positions agree with TRBD1. CDR1 is KGHDR and CDR2 is SFDVKD in the germline V gene. The CDR3 runs to 15 residues. J gave up 5 bases and V 4 bases, and 4 bases lay outside the gene matches. This chain's CDR3 is CATSEQGAETGELFF. DNA of the CDR3: TGTGCCACCAGTGAACAGGGGGCAGAGACCGGGGAGCTGTTTTTT.

The chain is built from TRBV11-2 and TRBJ2-7; perhaps TRBD1 as D (5 bases). The length of the CDR3 is 16 residues. CDR1 and CDR2 (germline): SGHAT, FQNNGV. Between the trimmed V and J ends, which lost 0 bases and 6 bases, there was a span of 18 bases. For the CDR3, the DNA is TGTGCCAGCAGCTTAGACCCTGGTCTAGTCCAGGGCGAGCAGTACTTC. Its protein product is CASSLDPGLVQGEQYF.

This clone was seen a single time. The chain employs TRBV25-1 and TRBJ1-2, with D possibly being TRBD1 (6 bases). The germline CDR1 and CDR2 sequences are MGHDK and SYGVNS. CDR3 length: 14 amino acids. V was pared by 4 bases and J by 2 bases, with 11 bases between. The CDR3 region has the DNA TGTGCCAGCAGTGTTCAGACAGGAAACTATGGCTACACCTTC. Protein product: CASSVQTGNYGYTF.

Written as DNA, the CDR3 is TGTGCCAGCAGGCAGGGGGCGGTAGATACGCAGTATTTT. Protein: CASRQGAVDTQYF. The chain joins TRBV28 to TRBJ2-3; 8 nucleotides align to TRBD1. J gave up 5 bases and V 6 bases, and 4 bases lay outside the gene matches. CDR3 length: 13 amino acids. The germline V gene encodes CDR1 MDHEN and CDR2 SYDVKM.

The gene calls are TRBV9 and TRBJ2-1; D is ambiguous. Looked up from germline, CDR1 is SGDLS and CDR2 is YYNGEE. The CDR3 consists of 13 residues. The V and J ends lost 0 bases and 10 bases respectively, with 11 bases between them. CDR3 DNA sequence: TGTGCCAGCAGCGTAGATTCGAGTTTGGAGCAGTTCTTC. Its protein is CASSVDSSLEQFF.

The rearrangement joins TRBV3-1 (or the pseudogene TRBV3-2) to TRBJ1-5; possible D gene TRBD1, 5 bases. Germline CDR1 and CDR2: LGHDT and YNNKEL (reference sequence). Trimming left V 4 bases short and J 5 bases short, with 9 bases between. This CDR3 has 13 residues. CDR3 in amino acids: CASSPRGHQPQHF. CDR3 nucleotide sequence: TGTGCCAGCAGCCCAAGGGGTCATCAGCCCCAGCATTTT.

V usage is TRBV24-1 and J usage is TRBJ2-5; D gene uncertain. The V end lost 9 bases, the J end lost 3 bases, and 13 bases lay between the germline ends. The CDR3 extends over 13 amino acids. Germline lookup yields CDR1 KGHDR and CDR2 SFDVKD. CDR3 bases: TGTGCCACCCAAGACTCGATCAAAGAGACCCAGTACTTC. It encodes CATQDSIKETQYF.

The chain has TRBV30 and TRBJ2-7; 7 bases are a match to TRBD2. Trimming removed 0 bases from V and 2 bases from J; junction bases left unmatched: 4. The CDR3 is made up of 14 amino acids. Germline V gene lookup returns CDR1 GTSNPN and CDR2 SVGIG (reference sequence). CDR3 nucleotide sequence: TGTGCCTGGAGTGTAGCTAGCGGTACCTACGAGCAGTACTTC. Its protein product is CAWSVASGTYEQYF.

The chain links TRBV7-3 to TRBJ1-1, with 10 bases fitting TRBD1. V was clipped by 4 bases and J by 12 bases; unmatched bases: 8. CDR1 is SGHTA, CDR2 FQGTGA, per germline. This CDR3 region has 13 residues. The CDR3 DNA reads as TGTGCCAGCAGCTCCTCGGGACAGGGGACATCTTTCTTT. This encodes CASSSSGQGTSFF.

V and J are TRBV10-3 and TRBJ1-5; D gene ambiguous. The length of the CDR3 is 15 residues. The ends were cut back, 0 bases at V and 7 bases at J, with 13 bases in the middle. Per the germline V gene, CDR1 is ENHRY and CDR2 is SYGVKD. CDR3 bases: TGTGCCATCAGTGAGTCGTTGCCCAGAGGCCAGCCCCAGCATTTT. Amino acids: CAISESLPRGQPQHF.

The chain recombines TRBV9 with TRBJ2-4; TRBD1 might be the D (6 bases). The germline V gene has CDR1 SGDLS and CDR2 YYNGEE. Trimming left V 4 bases short and J 5 bases short, with 16 bases between. The CDR3 loop spans 15 amino acids. The CDR3 DNA sequence: TGTGCCAGCAGCTCCAAGGACAGCCTTGAAAACATTCAGTACTTC. Translated, it gives CASSSKDSLENIQYF.

A single count supports this clone. This chain uses TRBV6-5 with TRBJ1-3, with no clear D. The CDR3 sequence is 16 residues long. Germline V CDR1 and CDR2: MNHEY, SVGAGI. The V end was cut by 0 bases, the J end by 0 bases, with 9 bases between. The CDR3 DNA follows: TGTGCCAGCAGTTACTCCTCAGTATCCTCTGGAAACACCATATATTTT. It translates to CASSYSSVSSGNTIYF.

The chain joins TRBV9 to TRBJ2-3, with 7 bases fitting TRBD2. Germline V lookup: CDR1 SGDLS, CDR2 YYNGEE. This CDR3 region has 13 residues. The V gene end was trimmed by 7 bases and the J gene end by 0 bases; junction bases not matched to a gene: 2. Written as DNA, the CDR3 is TGTGCCAGCGGGGAGGGGAGCACAGATACGCAGTATTTT. Protein sequence: CASGEGSTDTQYF. Using reference TRBV9 and TRBJ2-3 for the parts outside the CDR3, the full variable domain is DSGVTQTPKHLITATGQRVTLRCSPRSGDLSVYWYQQSLDQGLQFLIQYYNGEERAKGNILERFSAQQFPDLHSELNLSSLELGDSALYFCASGEGSTDTQYFGPGTRLTVL.

The gene calls are TRBV2 and TRBJ2-2; D not resolved. This CDR3 is built from 14 residues. Deletions cut 7 bases from V and 5 bases from J, with 14 bases between. Germline V CDR1 and CDR2: SNHLY, FYNNEI. This chain's CDR3 is CASKVARRTGELFF. CDR3 bases: TGTGCCAGCAAGGTGGCCAGGCGAACCGGGGAGCTGTTTTTT. Full variable domain (missing parts from reference TRBV2 and TRBJ2-2): EPEVTQTPSHQVTQMGQEVILRCVPISNHLYFYWYRQILGQKVEFLVSFYNNEISEKSEIFDDQFSVERPDGSNFTLKIRSTKLEDSAMYFCASKVARRTGELFFGEGSRLTVL.